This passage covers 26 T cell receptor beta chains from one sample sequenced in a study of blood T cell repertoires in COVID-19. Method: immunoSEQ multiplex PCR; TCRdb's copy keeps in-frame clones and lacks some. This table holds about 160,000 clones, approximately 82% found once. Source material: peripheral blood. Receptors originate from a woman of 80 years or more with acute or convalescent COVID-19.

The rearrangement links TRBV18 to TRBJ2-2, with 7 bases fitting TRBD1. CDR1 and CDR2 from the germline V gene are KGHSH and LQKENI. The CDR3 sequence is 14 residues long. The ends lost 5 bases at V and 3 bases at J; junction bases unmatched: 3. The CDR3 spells CASSRGTDTGELFF. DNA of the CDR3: TGTGCCAGCTCAAGGGGGACAGACACCGGGGAGCTGTTTTTT.

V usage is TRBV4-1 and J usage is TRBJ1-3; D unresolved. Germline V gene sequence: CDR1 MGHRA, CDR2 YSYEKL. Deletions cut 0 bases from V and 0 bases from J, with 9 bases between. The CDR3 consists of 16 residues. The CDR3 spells CASSQDLRISGNTIYF. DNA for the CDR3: TGCGCCAGCAGCCAAGATCTGCGGATCTCTGGAAACACCATATATTTT.

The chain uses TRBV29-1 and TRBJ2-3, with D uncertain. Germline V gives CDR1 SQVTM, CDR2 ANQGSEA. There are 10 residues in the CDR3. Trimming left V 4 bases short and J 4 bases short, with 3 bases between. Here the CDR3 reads CSVGADTQYF. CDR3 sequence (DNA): TGCAGCGTTGGCGCAGATACGCAGTATTTT.

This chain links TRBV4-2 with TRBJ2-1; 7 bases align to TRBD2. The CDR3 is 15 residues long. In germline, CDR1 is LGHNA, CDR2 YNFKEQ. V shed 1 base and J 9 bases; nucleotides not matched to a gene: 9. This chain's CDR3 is CASSQAEGDYGEQFF. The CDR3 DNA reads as TGTGCCAGCAGCCAAGCGGAAGGGGACTATGGTGAGCAGTTCTTC.

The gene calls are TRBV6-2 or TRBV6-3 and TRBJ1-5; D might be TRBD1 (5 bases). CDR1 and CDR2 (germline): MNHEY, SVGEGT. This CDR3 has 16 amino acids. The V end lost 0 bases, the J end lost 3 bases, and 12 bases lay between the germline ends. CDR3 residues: CASSYSARGDNQPQHF. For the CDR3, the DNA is TGTGCCAGCAGTTACTCGGCCCGGGGGGACAATCAGCCCCAGCATTTT.

The DNA for the CDR3 is TGTGCCAGCCTAACCCTAGCGGGAGAATACAATGAGCAGTTCTTC. This translates into CASLTLAGEYNEQFF. This chain uses TRBV2 with TRBJ2-1; 10 nucleotides line up with TRBD2. V was clipped by 8 bases and J by 4 bases; unmatched bases: 8. The germline V gene encodes CDR1 SNHLY and CDR2 FYNNEI. This CDR3 spans 15 amino acids.

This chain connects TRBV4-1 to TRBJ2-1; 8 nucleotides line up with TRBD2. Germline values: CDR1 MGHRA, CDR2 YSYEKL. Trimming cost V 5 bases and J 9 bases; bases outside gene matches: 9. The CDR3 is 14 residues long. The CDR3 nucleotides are TGCGCCAGCAGCTACGAGACTAGCGCCGGTGAGCAGTTCTTC. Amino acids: CASSYETSAGEQFF.

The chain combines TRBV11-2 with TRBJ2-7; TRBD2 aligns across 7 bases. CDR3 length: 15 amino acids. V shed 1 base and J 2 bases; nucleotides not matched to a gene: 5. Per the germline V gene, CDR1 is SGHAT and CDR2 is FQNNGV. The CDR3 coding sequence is TGTGCCAGCAGCTTAGGCCCCCTAGCGGCCTACGAGCAGTACTTC. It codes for CASSLGPLAAYEQYF.

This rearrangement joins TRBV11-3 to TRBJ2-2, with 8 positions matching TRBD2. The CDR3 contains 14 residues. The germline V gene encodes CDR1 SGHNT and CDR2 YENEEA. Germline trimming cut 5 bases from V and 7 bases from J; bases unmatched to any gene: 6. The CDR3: CASSPTSVGGELFF. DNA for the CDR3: TGTGCCAGCAGCCCGACTAGCGTTGGCGGGGAGCTGTTTTTT.

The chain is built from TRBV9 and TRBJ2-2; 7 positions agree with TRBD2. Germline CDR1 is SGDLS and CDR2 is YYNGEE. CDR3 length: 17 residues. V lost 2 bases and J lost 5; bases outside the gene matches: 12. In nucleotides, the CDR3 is TGTGCCAGCAGCGTGGGGGTTGCGGGAGATGGGACCGGGGAGCTGTTTTTT. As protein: CASSVGVAGDGTGELFF.

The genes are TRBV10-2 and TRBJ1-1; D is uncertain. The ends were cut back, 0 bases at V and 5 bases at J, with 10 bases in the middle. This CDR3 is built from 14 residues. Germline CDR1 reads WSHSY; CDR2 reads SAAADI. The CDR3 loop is CASSESRLGTEAFF. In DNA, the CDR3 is TGCGCCAGCAGTGAGTCCCGCCTCGGGACTGAAGCTTTCTTT.

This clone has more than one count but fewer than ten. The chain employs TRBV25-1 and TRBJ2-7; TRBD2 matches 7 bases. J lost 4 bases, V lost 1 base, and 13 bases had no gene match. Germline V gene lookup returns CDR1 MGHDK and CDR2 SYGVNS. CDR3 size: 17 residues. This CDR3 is CASSESYVGGRPYEQYF. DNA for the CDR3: TGTGCCAGCAGTGAATCCTACGTGGGAGGGCGACCGTACGAGCAGTACTTC.

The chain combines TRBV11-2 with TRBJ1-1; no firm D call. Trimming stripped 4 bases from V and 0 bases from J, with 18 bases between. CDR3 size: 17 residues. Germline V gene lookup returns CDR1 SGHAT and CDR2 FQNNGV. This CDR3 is CASSSPRQRLMNTEAFF. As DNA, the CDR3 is TGTGCCAGCAGCTCGCCGCGGCAGCGTCTGATGAACACTGAAGCTTTCTTT. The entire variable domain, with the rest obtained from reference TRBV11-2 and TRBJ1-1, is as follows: EAGVAQSPRYKIIEKRQSVAFWCNPISGHATLYWYQQILGQGPKLLIQFQNNGVVDDSQLPKDRFSAERLKGVDSTLKIQPAKLEDSAVYLCASSSPRQRLMNTEAFFGQGTRLTVV.

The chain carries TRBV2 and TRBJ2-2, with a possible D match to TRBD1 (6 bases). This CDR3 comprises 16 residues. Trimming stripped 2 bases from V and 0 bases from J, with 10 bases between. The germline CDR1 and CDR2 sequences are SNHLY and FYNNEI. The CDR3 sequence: CASSEQGPANTGELFF. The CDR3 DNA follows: TGTGCCAGCAGTGAACAGGGGCCAGCGAACACCGGGGAGCTGTTTTTT.

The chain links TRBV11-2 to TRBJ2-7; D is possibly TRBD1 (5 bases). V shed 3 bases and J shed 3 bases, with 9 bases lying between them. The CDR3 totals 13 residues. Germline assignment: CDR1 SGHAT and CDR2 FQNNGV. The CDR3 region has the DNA TGTGCCAGCAGCTTCTCGACAGACTACGAGCAGTACTTC. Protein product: CASSFSTDYEQYF.

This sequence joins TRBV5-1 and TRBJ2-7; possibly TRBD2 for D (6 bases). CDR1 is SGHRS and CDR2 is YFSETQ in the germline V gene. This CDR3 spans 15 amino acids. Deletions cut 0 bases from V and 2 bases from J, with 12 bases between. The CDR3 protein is CASSLVGTRAYEQYF. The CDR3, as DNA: TGCGCCAGCAGCTTGGTTGGGACTCGCGCCTACGAGCAGTACTTC.

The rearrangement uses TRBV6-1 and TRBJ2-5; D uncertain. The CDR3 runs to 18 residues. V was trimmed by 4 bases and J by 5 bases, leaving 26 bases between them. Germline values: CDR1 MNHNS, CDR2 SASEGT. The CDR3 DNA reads TGTGCCAGCAGTGTGGTGATGGCGGCTAGAACCTCTAAGGAGACCCAGTACTTC. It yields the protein CASSVVMAARTSKETQYF.

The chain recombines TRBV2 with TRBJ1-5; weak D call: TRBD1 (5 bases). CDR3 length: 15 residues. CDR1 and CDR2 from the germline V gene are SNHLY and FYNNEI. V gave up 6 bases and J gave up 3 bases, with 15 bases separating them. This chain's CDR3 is CASRRGRAVNQPQHF. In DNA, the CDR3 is TGTGCCAGCAGAAGAGGCAGGGCTGTCAATCAGCCCCAGCATTTT.

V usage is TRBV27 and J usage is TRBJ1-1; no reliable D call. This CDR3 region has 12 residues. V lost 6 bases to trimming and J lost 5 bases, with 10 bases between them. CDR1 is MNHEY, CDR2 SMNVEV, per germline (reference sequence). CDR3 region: CASRRHSTEAFF. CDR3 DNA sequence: TGTGCCAGCAGGAGACACTCGACTGAAGCTTTCTTT.

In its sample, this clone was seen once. CDR3: CAWSIGLAGVADTQYF. The CDR3 region has the DNA TGTGCCTGGAGTATCGGACTAGCGGGAGTGGCAGATACGCAGTATTTT. The rearrangement joins TRBV30 to TRBJ2-3; 13 positions agree with TRBD2. The CDR3 loop spans 16 amino acids. The ends lost 2 bases at V and 4 bases at J; junction bases unmatched: 6. CDR1 and CDR2 from the germline V gene are GTSNPN and SVGIG (reference sequence). The full variable domain, its missing parts supplied by reference TRBV30 and TRBJ2-3, is SQTIHQWPATLVQPVGSPLSLECTVEGTSNPNLYWYRQAAGRGLQLLFYSVGIGQISSEVPQNLSASRPQDRQFILSSKKLLLSDSGFYLCAWSIGLAGVADTQYFGPGTRLTVL.

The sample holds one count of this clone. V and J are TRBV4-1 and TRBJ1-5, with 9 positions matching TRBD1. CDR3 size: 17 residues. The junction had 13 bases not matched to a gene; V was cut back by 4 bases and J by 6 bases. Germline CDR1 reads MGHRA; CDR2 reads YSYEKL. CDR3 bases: TGCGCCAGCAGCCCCCTAGGTGGACAGGGGATCTCTCAGCCCCAGCATTTT. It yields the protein CASSPLGGQGISQPQHF.

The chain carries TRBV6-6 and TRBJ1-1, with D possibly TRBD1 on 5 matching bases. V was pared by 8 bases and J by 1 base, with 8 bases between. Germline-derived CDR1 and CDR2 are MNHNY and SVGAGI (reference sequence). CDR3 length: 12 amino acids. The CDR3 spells CASFRENTEAFF. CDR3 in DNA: TGTGCCAGCTTCAGGGAGAACACTGAAGCTTTCTTT.

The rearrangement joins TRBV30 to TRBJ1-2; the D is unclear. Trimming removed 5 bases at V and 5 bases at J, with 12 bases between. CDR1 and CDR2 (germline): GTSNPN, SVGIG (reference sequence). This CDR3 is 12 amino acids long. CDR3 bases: TGTGCCTGGCGGTCCGCCTCTTATGGCTACACCTTC. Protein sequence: CAWRSASYGYTF. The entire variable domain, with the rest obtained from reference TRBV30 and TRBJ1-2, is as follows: SQTIHQWPATLVQPVGSPLSLECTVEGTSNPNLYWYRQAAGRGLQLLFYSVGIGQISSEVPQNLSASRPQDRQFILSSKKLLLSDSGFYLCAWRSASYGYTFGSGTRLTVV.

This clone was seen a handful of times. This chain's CDR3 is CASSIDPGQANYGYTF. The CDR3 nucleotides read TGTGCCAGTAGTATAGATCCCGGACAGGCTAACTATGGCTACACCTTC. The gene calls are TRBV19 and TRBJ1-2; 7 nucleotides match TRBD1. J gave up 0 bases and V 0 bases, and 4 bases lay outside the gene matches. This CDR3 comprises 16 residues. From germline, CDR1 is LNHDA and CDR2 SQIVND (reference sequence).

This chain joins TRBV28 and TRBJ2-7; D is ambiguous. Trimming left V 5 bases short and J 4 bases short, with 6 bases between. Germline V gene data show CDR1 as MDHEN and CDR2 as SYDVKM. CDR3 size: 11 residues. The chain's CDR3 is CASSTKYEQYF. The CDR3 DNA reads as TGTGCCAGCAGTACAAAGTACGAGCAGTACTTC.

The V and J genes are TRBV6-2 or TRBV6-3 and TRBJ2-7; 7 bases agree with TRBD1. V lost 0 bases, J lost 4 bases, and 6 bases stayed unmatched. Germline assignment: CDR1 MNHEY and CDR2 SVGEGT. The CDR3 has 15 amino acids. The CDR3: CASSYSGQHRYEQYF. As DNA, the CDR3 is TGTGCCAGCAGTTACTCGGGACAGCACCGATACGAGCAGTACTTC.